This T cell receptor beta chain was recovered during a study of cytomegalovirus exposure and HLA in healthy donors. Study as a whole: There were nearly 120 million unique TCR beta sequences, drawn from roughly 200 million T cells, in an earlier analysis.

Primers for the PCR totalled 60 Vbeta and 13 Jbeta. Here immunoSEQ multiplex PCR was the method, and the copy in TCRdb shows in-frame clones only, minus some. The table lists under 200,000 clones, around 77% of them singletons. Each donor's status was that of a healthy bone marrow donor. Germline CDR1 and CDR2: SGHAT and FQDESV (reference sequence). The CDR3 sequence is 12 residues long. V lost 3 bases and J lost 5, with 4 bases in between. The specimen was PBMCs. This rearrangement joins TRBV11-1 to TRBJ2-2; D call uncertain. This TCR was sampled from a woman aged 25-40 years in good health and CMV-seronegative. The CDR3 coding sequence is TGTGCCAGCAGCTTTCTTACCGGGGAGCTGTTTTTT. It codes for CASSFLTGELFF.